This TCR beta chain was captured in a study of cytomegalovirus exposure and HLA in healthy donors. This clone was seen only once. Germline V CDR1 and CDR2: MNHEY, SMNVEV (reference sequence). This CDR3 has 14 residues. Between the trimmed V and J ends, which lost 5 bases and 0 bases, there was a span of 10 bases. Some clones are missing from TCRdb's copy, which holds only in-frame ones; the method was immunoSEQ multiplex PCR. The sample carries around 200,000 clones, roughly 80% recorded once. The source material was PBMCs. The rearrangement uses TRBV27 and TRBJ1-2, with D tentatively TRBD1 (5 bases). The origin of this receptor is a woman aged 18 to 35 in good health and CMV-seropositive. In DNA, the CDR3 is TGTGCCAGCAGTCCCCTAGGGGCTAACTATGGCTACACCTTC. Its translation is CASSPLGANYGYTF.